These T cell receptor beta chains were read from a single sample in a study of cytomegalovirus exposure and HLA in healthy donors. Here immunoSEQ multiplex PCR was the method, and the copy in TCRdb shows in-frame clones only, minus some. The table has approximately 78,000 clones, approximately 88% seen once. Sequenced material: PBMCs. The origin of the receptors is a woman between 50 and 59 years old in good health and CMV-seronegative. Each CDR3 is given with its conserved first and last residue. A D gene is named only where the DNA matches it firmly. Clone size is given for some rows only: seen once, a few or many times, or a class if the clone is expanded.

clone size	V gene	D gene	J gene	CDR3 protein	CDR3 DNA
.	TRBV2	.	TRBJ1-5	CASSDDSPNQPQHF	TGTGCCAGCAGCGACGACAGCCCCAATCAGCCCCAGCATTTT
.	TRBV4-1	.	TRBJ2-7	CASSQDTSVPYEQYF	TGCGCCAGCAGTCAAGATACCAGCGTCCCCTACGAGCAGTACTTC
.	TRBV30	.	TRBJ1-2	CAWSVGGHGTF	TGTGCCTGGAGTGTAGGAGGCCATGGAACCTTC
.	TRBV7-9	TRBD1	TRBJ2-7	CASTWTGRPYEQYF	TGTGCCAGCACCTGGACAGGCCGTCCCTACGAGCAGTACTTC
.	TRBV5-1	TRBD1	TRBJ2-5	CASSAGDRGSYQETQYF	TGCGCCAGCAGCGCGGGGGACAGGGGATCGTACCAAGAGACCCAGTACTTC
.	TRBV5-1	.	TRBJ2-7	CASSREPYEQYF	TGCGCCAGCAGCCGGGAGCCTTACGAGCAGTACTTC
.	TRBV4-3	.	TRBJ2-4	CASSQETGNIQYF	TGCGCCAGCAGCCAAGAGACAGGCAACATTCAGTACTTC
once	TRBV15	TRBD1	TRBJ2-1	CATSRRTGQNNEQFF	TGTGCCACCAGCAGACGGACAGGGCAAAACAATGAGCAGTTCTTC
.	TRBV7-9	.	TRBJ1-1	CASSLGQLHPAEAFF	TGTGCCAGCAGCTTAGGACAGCTCCACCCCGCTGAAGCTTTCTTT
.	TRBV6-5	TRBD1	TRBJ1-2	CASSYYGTGLYGYTF	TGTGCCAGCAGTTATTATGGGACAGGTCTTTATGGCTACACCTTC
.	TRBV5-4	TRBD1	TRBJ2-1	CASTNPGQGNSYNEQFF	TGTGCCAGCACCAATCCGGGACAGGGGAATTCCTACAATGAGCAGTTCTTC
.	TRBV19	TRBD1	TRBJ1-1	CASSMGTGFGGAFF	TGTGCCAGTAGTATGGGGACAGGCTTTGGGGGAGCTTTCTTT
.	TRBV6-1	.	TRBJ2-3	CASSETRVTDTQYF	TGTGCCAGCAGTGAAACCCGCGTCACAGATACGCAGTATTTT